What follows is one TCR beta chain and its context. Its specificity is unknown. TCRdb reprocessed the reads with MiXCR, giving one entry per CDR3 protein. In the table there are nearly 700,000 distinct CDR3 sequences, around 32% of which are singletons. Germline V gives CDR1 SGHVT, CDR2 SQSDAQ. V was clipped by 5 bases and J by 14 bases, with 15 bases between them. CDR3 size: 12 residues. The sample is drawn from a study of T cell repertoires in cytomegalovirus infection. At the level of the study: Use of recently identified HLA-C-restricted and well-studied HLA-B-restricted CMV epitopes was part of the study.

Whole-study findings and limits: It was HLA-C-restricted CMV-specific TCR beta clonotypes that dominated the response ex vivo.

V is TRBV7-4 and J is TRBJ1-4; tentative D call: TRBD1 (5 bases). Sequenced here: cultured PBMCs, sampled from culture after CMV antigen stimulation. This receptor was taken from a human donor in good health (CMV status not recorded). Some clones in this sample may be carry-over from other donors' samples. CDR3 coding DNA: TGTGCCAGCAGCCAGAAGGGGCTTGATCTGTTTTTT. Its translation is CASSQKGLDLFF.